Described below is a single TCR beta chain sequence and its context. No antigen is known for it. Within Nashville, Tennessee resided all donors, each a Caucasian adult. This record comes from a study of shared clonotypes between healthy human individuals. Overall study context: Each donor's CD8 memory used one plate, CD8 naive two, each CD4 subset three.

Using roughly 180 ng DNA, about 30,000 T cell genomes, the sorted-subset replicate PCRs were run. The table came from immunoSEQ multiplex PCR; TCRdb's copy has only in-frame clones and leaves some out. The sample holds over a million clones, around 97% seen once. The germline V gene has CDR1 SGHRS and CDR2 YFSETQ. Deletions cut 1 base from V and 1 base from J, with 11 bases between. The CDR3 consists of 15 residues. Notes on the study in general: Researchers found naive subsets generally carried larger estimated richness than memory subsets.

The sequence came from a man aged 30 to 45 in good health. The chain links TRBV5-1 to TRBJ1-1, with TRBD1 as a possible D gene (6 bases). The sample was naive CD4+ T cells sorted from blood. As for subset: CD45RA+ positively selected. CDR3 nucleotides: TGCGCCAGCAGCTTGTTGGGCAGGGGGAACACTGAAGCTTTCTTT. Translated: CASSLLGRGNTEAFF. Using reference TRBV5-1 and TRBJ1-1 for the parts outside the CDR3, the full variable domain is KAGVTQTPRYLIKTRGQQVTLSCSPISGHRSVSWYQQTPGQGLQFLFEYFSETQRNKGNFPGRFSGRQFSNSRSEMNVSTLELGDSALYLCASSLLGRGNTEAFFGQGTRLTVV.